The 17 T cell receptor beta chains below all came from one sample that was sequenced in a study of blood T cells in healthy people across ages. Next came a second PCR, run for about 7 to 12 cycles, which used a sample-barcoded 5' primer along with a J-beta primer mix. TCRdb recomputed calls from the 5' RACE reads with MiXCR, one row per CDR3 protein. The table shows hundreds of thousands of distinct CDR3 sequences, with approximately 53% occurring only once. The sequenced material came from blood. The receptors were sampled from a man aged 40-49 years in good health.

This clonotype has only one observation. The chain joins TRBV9 to TRBJ1-1, with a possible D match to TRBD1 (6 bases). Between the trimmed V and J ends, which lost 4 bases and 0 bases, there was a span of 13 bases. Germline CDR1 and CDR2: SGDLS and YYNGEE. The CDR3 extends over 15 amino acids. CDR3 in amino acids: CASSPWDKMNTEAFF. The DNA for the CDR3 is TGTGCCAGCAGCCCGTGGGACAAGATGAACACTGAAGCTTTCTTT.

V usage is TRBV7-9 and J usage is TRBJ1-6, with D perhaps TRBD1 (5 bases). V was clipped by 2 bases and J by 7 bases, with 12 bases between them. The germline V gene has CDR1 SEHNR and CDR2 FQNEAQ (reference sequence). The CDR3 is 15 residues long. The CDR3 DNA follows: TGTGCCAGCAGCTTAACGGGACCTTCCAATTCACCCCTCCACTTT. It yields the protein CASSLTGPSNSPLHF.

The V call is TRBV9, the J call TRBJ2-7; no definite D call. The CDR3 runs 14 residues. Trimming shortened V by 0 bases and J by 1 base, and 8 bases separated the two germline ends. The germline V gene encodes CDR1 SGDLS and CDR2 YYNGEE. The CDR3 here is CASSVGSTSYEQYF. In DNA, the CDR3 is TGTGCCAGCAGCGTAGGCAGCACATCCTACGAGCAGTACTTC.

There are a few counts of this clonotype. The V call is TRBV18, the J call TRBJ1-4; no reliable D call. The CDR3 runs 14 residues. Germline CDR1 is KGHSH and CDR2 is LQKENI. V was trimmed by 5 bases and J by 1 base, leaving 8 bases between them. As DNA, the CDR3 is TGTGCCAGCTCAGCCATGGGAACTAATGAAAAACTGTTTTTT. Amino acid sequence: CASSAMGTNEKLFF.

The chain recombines TRBV20-1 with TRBJ2-5; the D gene is possibly TRBD1 (6 bases). Near its end, the DNA agrees better with TRBJ2-7, so the J call may be wrong. CDR3 length: 16 amino acids. Per the germline V gene, CDR1 is DFQATT and CDR2 is SNEGSKA (reference sequence). The CDR3 sequence: CSARSLGAQIVYEQYF. CDR3 nucleotide sequence: TGCAGTGCCAGGTCTCTGGGGGCGCAAATCGTCTACGAGCAGTACTTC.

This clonotype was counted a few times. This chain uses TRBV20-1 with TRBJ2-5; TRBD2 agrees at 10 bases. After removal of 3 bases from V and 4 bases from J, the junction contained 2 bases not matched to a gene. The CDR3 sequence is 13 residues long. The germline gives CDR1 DFQATT, CDR2 SNEGSKA (reference sequence). The CDR3 region is CSARIAGGETQYF. CDR3 DNA: TGCAGTGCTAGGATAGCGGGAGGAGAGACCCAGTACTTC.

Many counts were recorded for this clonotype. The rearrangement joins TRBV27 to TRBJ2-3; D is perhaps TRBD1 or TRBD2 (5 bases each). Germline V gene lookup returns CDR1 MNHEY and CDR2 SMNVEV (reference sequence). Trimming pared 6 bases from V and 0 bases from J, leaving 13 bases between. This CDR3 contains 15 residues. The CDR3 DNA is TGTGCCAGCAGCCCTGGGACGGCTAGCACAGATACGCAGTATTTT. It encodes CASSPGTASTDTQYF.

The CDR3 DNA follows: TGTGCCAGCAGCTTAGATGTCTCGGTTTTTCAAGAGACCCAGTACTTC. The encoded protein is CASSLDVSVFQETQYF. The genes are TRBV7-2 and TRBJ2-5; no clear D. Germline V lookup: CDR1 SGHTA, CDR2 FQGNSA. The V and J ends lost 1 base and 2 bases respectively, with 14 bases between them. The CDR3 spans 16 residues.

The chain links TRBV3-1 to TRBJ2-5; 7 bases are shared with TRBD1. The germline V gene has CDR1 LGHDT and CDR2 YNNKEL (reference sequence). The V gene end was trimmed by 0 bases and the J gene end by 10 bases; junction bases not matched to a gene: 14. This CDR3 comprises 16 residues. The CDR3 bases are TGTGCCAGCAGCCAAGATGCGACAGGGCAGCACGGAGGCCAGTACTTC. Translation gives CASSQDATGQHGGQYF.

This clonotype has just a few counts. Here the CDR3 DNA reads TGTGCCAGCAGCCGTAGTCCCGGGACAGCGAACTATGGCTACACCTTC. Translating gives CASSRSPGTANYGYTF. The genes are TRBV12-3 or TRBV12-4 and TRBJ1-2; 7 nucleotides line up with TRBD1. The CDR3 length is 16 residues. V dropped 6 bases and J dropped 2; count of bases not matched to a gene: 12.

This clonotype has only one observation. The CDR3 spells CASAWDWNTEAFF. As DNA, the CDR3 is TGTGCCAGCGCCTGGGATTGGAACACTGAAGCTTTCTTT. The V call is TRBV6-4, the J call TRBJ1-1; D unresolved. CDR3 length: 13 residues. CDR1 is MRHNA, CDR2 SNTAGT, per germline. The V end was cut by 8 bases, the J end by 1 base, with 11 bases between.

The count of this clonotype is one. V and J are TRBV12-3 or TRBV12-4 and TRBJ2-1; D call uncertain. There are 14 residues in the CDR3. Trimming cost V 5 bases and J 8 bases, with 16 bases left between them. The DNA for the CDR3 is TGTGCCAGCAGTCATCTTGCCTCCAACTATGAGCAGTTCTTC. Translated: CASSHLASNYEQFF.

With regard to this clonotype: The junction departs from the called germline gene at one end, perhaps through a read error. The chain links TRBV10-3 to TRBJ2-7, with 14 bases aligning to TRBD2. Germline loops: CDR1 ENHRY, CDR2 SYGVKD. The CDR3 consists of 15 residues. The CDR3 is CAVRLAGGPGTEQYF. In DNA form, the CDR3 reads TGTGCCGTCAGACTAGCGGGAGGGCCGGGAACCGAGCAGTACTTC.

The chain recombines TRBV10-3 with TRBJ2-5, with D unresolved. The V end lost 4 bases, the J end lost 2 bases, and 8 bases lay between the germline ends. The CDR3 runs 13 residues. Germline V lookup: CDR1 ENHRY, CDR2 SYGVKD. The CDR3 spells CAISGEQQETQYF. For the CDR3, the DNA is TGTGCCATCAGTGGGGAACAGCAAGAGACCCAGTACTTC.

This chain links TRBV30 with TRBJ1-2, with 8 nucleotides matching TRBD1. This CDR3 has 12 amino acids. The germline gives CDR1 GTSNPN, CDR2 SVGIG (reference sequence). The junction had 3 bases not matched to a gene; V was cut back by 3 bases and J by 6 bases. This CDR3 is CAWSPGGDGYTF. The CDR3 DNA sequence: TGTGCCTGGAGCCCAGGGGGCGATGGCTACACCTTC.

The rearrangement uses TRBV6-5 and TRBJ2-5; 11 nucleotides match TRBD1. Germline loops: CDR1 MNHEY, CDR2 SVGAGI. The CDR3 is made up of 15 amino acids. Trimming cost V 0 bases and J 7 bases; bases outside gene matches: 4. The CDR3, as DNA: TGTGCCAGCAGTTACTCGAGCGGGACAGGGGGGACCCAGTACTTC. It is translated as CASSYSSGTGGTQYF.

This chain joins TRBV12-3 or TRBV12-4 and TRBJ2-4; a possible D gene is TRBD2 (6 bases). Trimming took off 3 bases at V and 13 bases at J, with 13 bases between the two ends. The CDR3 has 12 residues. The chain's CDR3 is CASSFSPREQYF. CDR3 nucleotide sequence: TGTGCCAGCAGTTTCTCTCCTCGGGAGCAGTACTTC.